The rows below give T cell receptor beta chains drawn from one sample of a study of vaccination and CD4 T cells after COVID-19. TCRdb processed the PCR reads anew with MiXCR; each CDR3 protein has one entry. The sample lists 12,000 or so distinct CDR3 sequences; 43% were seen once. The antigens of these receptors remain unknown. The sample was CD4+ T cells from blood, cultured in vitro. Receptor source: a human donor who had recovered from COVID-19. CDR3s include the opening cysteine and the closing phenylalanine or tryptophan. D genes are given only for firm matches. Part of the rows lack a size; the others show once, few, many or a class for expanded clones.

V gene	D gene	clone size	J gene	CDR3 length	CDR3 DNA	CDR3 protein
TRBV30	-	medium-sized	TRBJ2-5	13	TGTGCCTGGGTTACCTGGGGCCGGGAGACCCAGTACTTC	CAWVTWGRETQYF
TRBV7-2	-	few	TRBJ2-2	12	TGTGCCAGCAGCCTCGCCTGGGGAGCTATGTTTTTT	CASSLAWGAMFF
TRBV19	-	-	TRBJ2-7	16	TGTGCCAGTAGTATTGTTCCGGCCAGCCTCGGACACGAGCAGTACTTC	CASSIVPASLGHEQYF
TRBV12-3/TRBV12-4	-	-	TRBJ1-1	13	TGTGCCAGCGGGGCAGGGGCTCGGGCTGAAGCTTTCTTT	CASGAGARAEAFF
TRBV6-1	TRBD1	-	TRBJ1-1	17	TGTGCCAGCAATCGACCGGGACAGGTGTTCGCGAACACTGAAGCTTTCTTT	CASNRPGQVFANTEAFF
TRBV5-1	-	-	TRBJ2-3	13	TGCGCCAGCAGCCCGGGGGCCACAGATACGCAGTATTTT	CASSPGATDTQYF
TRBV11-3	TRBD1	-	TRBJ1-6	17	TGTGCCAGCAGCTTAGTACTTACAGGGGCCCATAATTCACCCCTCCACTTT	CASSLVLTGAHNSPLHF
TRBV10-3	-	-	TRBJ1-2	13	TGTGCCATCAGTACAGGCCCCGGCGATGGCTACACCTTC	CAISTGPGDGYTF
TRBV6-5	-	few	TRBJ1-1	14	TGTGCCAGCAGTTACAGGGGGGCCGGGGCTGAAGCTTTCTTT	CASSYRGAGAEAFF
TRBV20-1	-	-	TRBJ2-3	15	TGCAGTGCGAGACTCGGGGGTTCACTCACAGATACGCAGTATTTT	CSARLGGSLTDTQYF
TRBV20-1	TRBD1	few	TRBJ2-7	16	TGCAGTGCAGGAGTTAAATACAGGGGTGGTGTTGGGGAGCAGTACTTC	CSAGVKYRGGVGEQYF
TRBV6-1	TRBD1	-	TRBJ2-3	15	TGTGCCAGCAGATCCCCGGGACAGGGGCAAGATACGCAGTATTTT	CASRSPGQGQDTQYF
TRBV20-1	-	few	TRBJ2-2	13	TGCAGTGCTGGACGACTAGTCGGCGGGGAGCTGTTTTTT	CSAGRLVGGELFF
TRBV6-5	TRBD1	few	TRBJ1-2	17	TGTGCCAGCAGTTACTCGAGGGGGCGCGGGGTAAACTATGGCTACACCTTC	CASSYSRGRGVNYGYTF
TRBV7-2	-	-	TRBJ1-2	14	TGTGCCAGCAGCCTCACCTCAGCCAACTATGGCTACACCTTC	CASSLTSANYGYTF
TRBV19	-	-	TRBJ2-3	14	TGTGCCAGTAGTCTAGGGGGTACTGCAGATACGCAGTATTTT	CASSLGGTADTQYF
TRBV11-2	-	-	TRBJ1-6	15	TGTGCCAGCAGCCCCCTATCGGGAGTTGGTTCACCCCTCCACTTT	CASSPLSGVGSPLHF
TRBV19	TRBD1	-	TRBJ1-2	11	TGTGCCTCGCAAGACAGGGACGGCTACACCTTC	CASQDRDGYTF
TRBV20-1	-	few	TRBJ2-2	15	TGCAGTGCTAGAGTCGAGGGCCGGCGGAGCGGGGAGCTGTTTTTT	CSARVEGRRSGELFF
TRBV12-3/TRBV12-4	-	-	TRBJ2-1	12	TGTGCCAGCAGCCGGGCCGACAATGAGCAGTTCTTC	CASSRADNEQFF
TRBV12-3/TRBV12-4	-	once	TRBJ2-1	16	TGTGCCAGCAGGGGGGGAGGGCAGGGGTTTAGGAATGAGCAGTTCTTC	CASRGGGQGFRNEQFF
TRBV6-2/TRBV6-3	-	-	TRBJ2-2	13	TGTGCCAGCATCCCTGATGGGACCGGGGAGCTGTTTTTT	CASIPDGTGELFF
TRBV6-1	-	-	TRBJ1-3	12	TGTGCCACTCAGGGGACTGGAAACACCATATATTTT	CATQGTGNTIYF
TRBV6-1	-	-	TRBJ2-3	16	TGTGCCAGCAGTGAACTCCCCAGGGTGGTAACAGATACGCAGTATTTT	CASSELPRVVTDTQYF
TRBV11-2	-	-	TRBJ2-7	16	TGTGCCAGCAGCCAGATCAGGGCTAGCGACGCCTACGAGCAGTACTTC	CASSQIRASDAYEQYF
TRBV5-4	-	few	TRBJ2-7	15	TGTGCCAGCAGCTCTCGGCCAGGGGGGTCCTACGAGCAGTACTTC	CASSSRPGGSYEQYF
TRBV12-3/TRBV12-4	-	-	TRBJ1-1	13	TGTGCCAGCCGGTGGGGGCCGAACACTGAAGCTTTCTTT	CASRWGPNTEAFF
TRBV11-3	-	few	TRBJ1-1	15	TGTGCCAGCAGCTCTCAGGTGGGGATGAACACTGAAGCTTTCTTT	CASSSQVGMNTEAFF
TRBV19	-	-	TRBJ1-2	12	TGTGCCAGTAGCGAGGGGTACTATGGCTACACCTTC	CASSEGYYGYTF
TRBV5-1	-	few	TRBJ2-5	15	TGCGCCAGCAGCTTGGTGGCAGGGGATCAAGAGACCCAGTACTTC	CASSLVAGDQETQYF
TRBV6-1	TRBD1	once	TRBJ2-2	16	TGTGCCAGCATGGTCTCCCGGGCAGGGGGCACCGGGGAGCTGTTTTTT	CASMVSRAGGTGELFF
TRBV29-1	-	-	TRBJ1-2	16	TGCAGCGTTGGCGGGCCTCTTTTTAATATAGGCTATGGCTACACCTTC	CSVGGPLFNIGYGYTF
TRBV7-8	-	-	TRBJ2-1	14	TGTGCCAGCAGCGAACGGACGGCCTACAATGAGCAGTTCTTC	CASSERTAYNEQFF
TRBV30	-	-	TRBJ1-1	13	TGTGCCCGAACAGGTTCCCCCGAGGCTGAAGCTTTCTTT	CARTGSPEAEAFF
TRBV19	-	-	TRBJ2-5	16	TGTGCCAGTAGTATTATGGCGAGGGGCCGTGTGGAGACCCAGTACTTC	CASSIMARGRVETQYF
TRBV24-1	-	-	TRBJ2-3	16	TGTGCCACCAGTGATTCAAGGGGATCTAGCACAGATACGCAGTATTTT	CATSDSRGSSTDTQYF
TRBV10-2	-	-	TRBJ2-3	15	TGCGCCAGCAGTAACGGAGCTTCTAGCACAGATACGCAGTATTTT	CASSNGASSTDTQYF
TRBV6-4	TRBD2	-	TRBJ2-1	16	TGTGCCAGCAGTCGACTAGCGGGGGGGCCAGACAATGAGCAGTTCTTC	CASSRLAGGPDNEQFF
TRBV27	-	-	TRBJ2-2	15	TGTGCCAGCAGTTTCAGCACGGAGGGTACCGGGGAGCTGTTTTTT	CASSFSTEGTGELFF
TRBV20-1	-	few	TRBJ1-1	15	TGCAGTGCTAGAGATAGAAGGGGCCCCAACACTGAAGCTTTCTTT	CSARDRRGPNTEAFF
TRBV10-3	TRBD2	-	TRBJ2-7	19	TGTGCCATCAGTGTGGGACTAGCGGTTCAGAGCGGAGGAGCCTACGAGCAGTACTTC	CAISVGLAVQSGGAYEQYF
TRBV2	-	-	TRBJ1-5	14	TGTGCCAGCAGTGAACAGGGGAACAATCAGCCCCAGCATTTT	CASSEQGNNQPQHF
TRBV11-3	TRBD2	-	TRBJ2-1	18	TGTGCCAGCAGCTTAGCCGGGACTAGCGGGGGGGAAAACAATGAGCAGTTCTTC	CASSLAGTSGGENNEQFF
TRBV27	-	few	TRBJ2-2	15	TGTGCCAGCATGACGGGCAGGTCGAACACCGGGGAGCTGTTTTTT	CASMTGRSNTGELFF
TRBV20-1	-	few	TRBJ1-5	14	TGCAGTGCGGTTACAGGAGGAACAAATCAGCCCCAGCATTTT	CSAVTGGTNQPQHF
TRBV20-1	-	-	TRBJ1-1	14	TGCAGTGCCGACCGGGCCGGCCGGAACACTGAAGCTTTCTTT	CSADRAGRNTEAFF
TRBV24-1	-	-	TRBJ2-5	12	TGTGCCACCAGTGCCAGGGGAGAGACCCAGTACTTC	CATSARGETQYF
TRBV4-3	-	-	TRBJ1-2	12	TGCGCCAGCAGCCAAGTTCCGGGACCCTACACCTTC	CASSQVPGPYTF
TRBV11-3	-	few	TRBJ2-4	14	TGTGCCAGCAGCTTTCAGGGCCCGGGAAACATTCAGTACTTC	CASSFQGPGNIQYF
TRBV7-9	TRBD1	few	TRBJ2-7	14	TGTGCCAGCAGCCCCAGACAGGGATCCTACGAGCAGTACTTC	CASSPRQGSYEQYF
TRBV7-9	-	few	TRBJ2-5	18	TGTGCCAGCAGCTTAAGGGGACTCAACATCCGAGGCGGAGAGACCCAGTACTTC	CASSLRGLNIRGGETQYF
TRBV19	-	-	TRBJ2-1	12	TGTGCCAGTAGTATCAAAGGGAATGAGCAGTTCTTC	CASSIKGNEQFF
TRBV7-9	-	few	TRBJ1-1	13	TGTGCCAGCAGCTTAGAAGGGGTGAGTGAAGCTTTCTTT	CASSLEGVSEAFF
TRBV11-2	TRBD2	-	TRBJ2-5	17	TGTGCCAGCAGCCCTCATCTTAGCGGGGGGGCCTTGGAGACCCAGTACTTC	CASSPHLSGGALETQYF
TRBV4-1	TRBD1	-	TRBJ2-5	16	TGCGCCAGCAGCCAAGGTCGGACAGGGCGACGGGAGACCCAGTACTTC	CASSQGRTGRRETQYF